One sample yielded the 8 T cell receptor beta chains listed below, sequenced in a study of Graves' ophthalmopathy and Graves' hyperthyroidism. Beta-chain TCR CDR3 regions were amplified from RNA transcripts. Amplification began with first-round RT-PCR using HTBI primers, then second-round multiplex PCR was performed. TCRdb processed the multiplex PCR reads anew with MiXCR; each CDR3 protein has one entry. The sample yields 230,000 or so distinct CDR3 sequences, 45% seen once. What was sequenced was peripheral blood. Source of these receptors: an adult man with Graves' ophthalmopathy.

A few counts support this clonotype. This chain connects TRBV19 to TRBJ2-5; 7 nucleotides match TRBD2. V trimming: 6 bases; J trimming: 5 bases; junction bases outside the gene matches: 9. Germline loops: CDR1 LNHDA, CDR2 SQIVND (reference sequence). This CDR3 comprises 14 residues. The CDR3 DNA reads TGTGCCAGTAGCCTAGCGGCCCTTGGGGAGACCCAGTACTTC. Its protein is CASSLAALGETQYF.

V gene TRBV2 combines with J gene TRBJ1-5; a weak D match, TRBD1 (6 bases). Germline values: CDR1 SNHLY, CDR2 FYNNEI. The CDR3 is 14 amino acids. The V end was cut by 3 bases, the J end by 2 bases, with 8 bases between. The CDR3 region is CASSDKGGNQPQHF. CDR3 DNA sequence: TGTGCCAGCAGTGATAAGGGGGGCAATCAGCCCCAGCATTTT.

The chain couples TRBV29-1 to TRBJ2-2, with TRBD1 identical over 10 bases. The germline V gene has CDR1 SQVTM and CDR2 ANQGSEA. The CDR3 is 17 amino acids. The junction had 11 bases not matched to a gene; V was cut back by 4 bases and J by 3 bases. For the CDR3, the DNA is TGCAGCGTTGGAGGGACAGGGGATTACAATGACACCGGGGAGCTGTTTTTT. Amino acids: CSVGGTGDYNDTGELFF.

This clonotype was picked up a small number of times. V and J are TRBV11-2 and TRBJ2-5; 9 bases line up with TRBD2. Looked up from germline, CDR1 is SGHAT and CDR2 is FQNNGV. The J segment lost 2 bases and the V segment lost 1 base, leaving 2 bases of the junction unmatched. The CDR3 totals 15 residues. The CDR3 reads CASSLVLAGQETQYF. In DNA, the CDR3 is TGTGCCAGCAGCTTAGTGCTAGCGGGGCAAGAGACCCAGTACTTC.

As for this clonotype: The CDR3 carries no conserved terminal phenylalanine or tryptophan, so it likely arises from a read error. The chain employs TRBV6-1 and TRBJ1-2; perhaps TRBD1 as D (6 bases). The CDR3 extends over 15 amino acids. Germline V gives CDR1 MNHNS, CDR2 SASEGT. The V end lost 1 base, the J end lost 4 bases, and 13 bases lay between the germline ends. CDR3 residues: CASSEDGGAGYGYTL. The CDR3 region has the DNA TGTGCCAGCAGTGAAGATGGGGGCGCCGGCTATGGCTACACCCTC.

This clonotype has only a few counts. The chain joins TRBV29-1 to TRBJ2-2, with D perhaps matching TRBD1 (5 bases). There are 13 residues in the CDR3. CDR1 and CDR2 from the germline V gene are SQVTM and ANQGSEA. V gave up 5 bases and J gave up 7 bases, with 14 bases separating them. CDR3 residues: CSVFVQGFGELFF. The DNA of the CDR3 is TGCAGCGTTTTTGTCCAGGGATTCGGGGAGCTGTTTTTT.

This chain joins TRBV20-1 and TRBJ2-7; TRBD2 matches 10 bases. Germline CDR1 reads DFQATT; CDR2 reads SNEGSKA (reference sequence). This CDR3 is built from 16 residues. V was pared by 6 bases and J by 6 bases, with 17 bases of the junction left unmatched. CDR3: CSASGSSGRSGLEQYF. Written as DNA, the CDR3 is TGCAGTGCGAGTGGTTCTAGCGGGAGAAGTGGTCTCGAGCAGTACTTC.

This chain joins TRBV4-1 and TRBJ2-2, with TRBD2 matching 11 bases. CDR1 is MGHRA, CDR2 YSYEKL, per germline. The V gene end was trimmed by 3 bases and the J gene end by 5 bases; junction bases not matched to a gene: 8. There are 17 residues in the CDR3. CDR3 in amino acids: CASSQPTSGEWTGELFF. The CDR3 DNA follows: TGCGCCAGCAGCCAGCCGACTAGCGGGGAATGGACCGGGGAGCTGTTTTTT.